This TCR beta chain came from a study of beta chain features in type 1 diabetes. General observations from the study: Whether TCRB rearrangement is influenced by HLA type was left unresolved in this analysis. Significant though moderate, a shortening of TCRB CDR3s appeared in all four CD4+ subsets of Type 1 diabetes patients.

V lost 5 bases to trimming and J lost 2 bases, with 16 bases between them. Per germline, CDR1 SEHNR and CDR2 FQNEAQ (reference sequence). The CDR3 is 15 amino acids. This clone was counted a few times. Its specificity is unknown. The study reverse transcribed the entire isolated RNA, so it sequenced expressed TCRB transcripts. Measured with immunoSEQ multiplex PCR; TCRdb has only the in-frame clones, and not every one. The sample lists under 300,000 clones, 11% occurring once. The V gene is TRBV7-9, the J gene TRBJ2-7, with a tentative D call TRBD1 (6 bases). The sequenced material came from naive CD4+ T cells from blood. This receptor was identified in a man aged 25 to 45 with type 1 diabetes. CDR3 DNA sequence: TGTGCCAGCAGCCTGACCGACGGGGACACCTACGAGCAGTACTTC. Its protein is CASSLTDGDTYEQYF.